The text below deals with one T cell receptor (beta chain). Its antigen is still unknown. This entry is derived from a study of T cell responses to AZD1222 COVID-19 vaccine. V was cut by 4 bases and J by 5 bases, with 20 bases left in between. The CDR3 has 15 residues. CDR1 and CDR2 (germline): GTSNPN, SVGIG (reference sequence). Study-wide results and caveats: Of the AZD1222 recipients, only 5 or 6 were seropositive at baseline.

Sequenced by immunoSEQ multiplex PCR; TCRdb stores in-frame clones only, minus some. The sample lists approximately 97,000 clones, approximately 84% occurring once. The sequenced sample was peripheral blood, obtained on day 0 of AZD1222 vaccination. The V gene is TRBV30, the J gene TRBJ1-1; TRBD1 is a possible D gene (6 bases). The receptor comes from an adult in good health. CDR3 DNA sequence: TGTGCCTGGAATTCCCAAAGCAGGGGAAAGACTGAAGCTTTCTTT. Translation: CAWNSQSRGKTEAFF.